This T cell receptor (beta chain) was recorded in a study of blood T cell repertoires in COVID-19. Across the whole study: The United States, Italy and Spain provided the acute and convalescent COVID-19 samples. T cells, B-cell-depleted T cells, or PBMCs supplied cDNA or gDNA.

Sequencing used immunoSEQ multiplex PCR; TCRdb keeps in-frame clones, though not all of them. The table has hundreds of thousands of clones, around 89% seen once. V trimming: 4 bases; J trimming: 0 bases; junction bases outside the gene matches: 0. CDR1 SGHRS and CDR2 YFSETQ come from the germline V gene. The CDR3 spans 13 residues. Input material: PBMCs or T cells enriched from blood (not recorded which). This clonotype was sampled from a woman in her forties or fifties who had recovered from COVID-19. The chain combines TRBV5-1 with TRBJ2-7; 8 bases align to TRBD1. The CDR3 protein is CASSDRGSYEQYF. The CDR3 DNA follows: TGCGCCAGCAGCGACAGGGGCTCCTACGAGCAGTACTTC.